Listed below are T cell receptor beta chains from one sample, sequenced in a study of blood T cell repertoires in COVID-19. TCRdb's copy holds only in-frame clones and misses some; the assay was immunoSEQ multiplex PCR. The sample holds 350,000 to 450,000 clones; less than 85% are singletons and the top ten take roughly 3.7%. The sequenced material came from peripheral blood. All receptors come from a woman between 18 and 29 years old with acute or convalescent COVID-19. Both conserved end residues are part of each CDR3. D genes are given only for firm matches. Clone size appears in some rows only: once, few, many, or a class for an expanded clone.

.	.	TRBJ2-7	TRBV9	TGTGCCAGCAGCGTAGAAGGGACACCCGCCTACGAGCAGTACTTC	CASSVEGTPAYEQYF
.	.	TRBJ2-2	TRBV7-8	TGTGCCAGCAGAGAGGAGCTTGAGGACACCGGGGAGCTGTTTTTT	CASREELEDTGELFF
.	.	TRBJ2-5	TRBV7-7	TGTGCCAGCAGCTCCACAGGATTTCAAGAGACCCAGTACTTC	CASSSTGFQETQYF
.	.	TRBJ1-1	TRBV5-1	TGCGCCAGCAGCTTGGACAGATACACTGAAGCTTTCTTT	CASSLDRYTEAFF
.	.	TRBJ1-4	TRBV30	TGTGCCTGGACCAGGGCGAATGAAAAACTGTTTTTT	CAWTRANEKLFF
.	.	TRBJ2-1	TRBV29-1	TGCAGCGTTGAAAGTTTCGGGGGAGGACAAGGGAGCAATGAGCAGTTCTTC	CSVESFGGGQGSNEQFF
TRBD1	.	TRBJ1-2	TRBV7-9	TGTGCCAGCAGCCCGGACAGGGCTCATGGCTACACCTTC	CASSPDRAHGYTF
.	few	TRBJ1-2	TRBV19	TGTGCCAGTAGACCACCCGCCTACAGATCACATGGCTACACCTTC	CASRPPAYRSHGYTF
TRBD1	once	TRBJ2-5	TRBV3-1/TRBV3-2	TGTGCCAGCAGCCAGGGGACAGGGAAACAAGAGACCCAGTACTTC	CASSQGTGKQETQYF
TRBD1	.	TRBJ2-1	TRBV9	TGTGCCAGCAGCGTAGAAGGACAGGGGGTCGATGAGCAGTTCTTC	CASSVEGQGVDEQFF
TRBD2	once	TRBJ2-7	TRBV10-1	TGCGCCAGCAGTCCAGGTGAGGGAGGGCTGTACGAGCAGTACTTC	CASSPGEGGLYEQYF
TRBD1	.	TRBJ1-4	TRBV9	TGTGCCAGCAGCGTAGACAGGGGGGGAGAAAAACTGTTTTTT	CASSVDRGGEKLFF
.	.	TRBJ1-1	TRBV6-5	TGTGCCAGCAGCCGAGCTTGGGACATGAACACTGAAGCTTTCTTT	CASSRAWDMNTEAFF
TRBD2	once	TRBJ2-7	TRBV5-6	TGTGCCAGCATGATTTGGACTAGCCTTTCATACGAGCAGTACTTC	CASMIWTSLSYEQYF
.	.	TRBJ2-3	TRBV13	TGTGCCAGCAGCACCGGGTCTTCCACAGATACGCAGTATTTT	CASSTGSSTDTQYF
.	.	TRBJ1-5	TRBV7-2	TGTGCCAGCAGCTTAGAAATTAGGCAGGGCAATCAGCCCCAGCATTTT	CASSLEIRQGNQPQHF
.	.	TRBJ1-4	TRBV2	TGTGCCAGCAGTAGACAGGAAATTAATGAAAAACTGTTTTTT	CASSRQEINEKLFF
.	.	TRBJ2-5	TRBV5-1	TGCGCCAGCAGCTTCGGTCTAGTACCGGCTCAGGAGACCCAGTACTTC	CASSFGLVPAQETQYF
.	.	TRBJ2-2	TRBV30	TGTGCCTGGAGGATTCCGCGGGTCACTAACACCGGGGAGCTGTTTTTT	CAWRIPRVTNTGELFF
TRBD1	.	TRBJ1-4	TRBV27	TGTGCCAGCAGCCCAGCGGGACAGGGCGCAACTAATGAAAAACTGTTTTTT	CASSPAGQGATNEKLFF
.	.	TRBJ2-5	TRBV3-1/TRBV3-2	TGTGCCAGCAGCCAAACGGACAGAGGGGAGACCCAGTACTTC	CASSQTDRGETQYF
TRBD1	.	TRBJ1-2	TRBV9	TGTGCCAGCAGCGTAGCTCGGGACAGCATTGGGGACTATGGCTACACCTTC	CASSVARDSIGDYGYTF
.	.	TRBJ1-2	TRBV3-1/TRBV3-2	TGTGCCAGCAGCCAAGATCAAGGGCGCGGGGGCTACACCTTC	CASSQDQGRGGYTF
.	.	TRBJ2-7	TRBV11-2	TGTGCCAGCAGCTTAGGGGGCGGTATCGAGCAGTACTTC	CASSLGGGIEQYF
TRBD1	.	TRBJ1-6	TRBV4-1	TGCGCCAGCAGCCAAGATTCAGGACAGGATAATTCACCCCTCCACTTT	CASSQDSGQDNSPLHF
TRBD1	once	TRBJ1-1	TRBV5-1	TGCGCCAGCAGCCCGACAGGGTTCTTCATGAACACTGAAGCTTTCTTT	CASSPTGFFMNTEAFF
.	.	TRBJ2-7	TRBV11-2	TGTGCCAGCAGCTTCCGAGGCCACGAGCAGTACTTC	CASSFRGHEQYF
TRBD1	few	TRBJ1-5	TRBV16	TGTGCCAGCAGCCTACTGTTGGACAGGCGTCAGCCCCAGCATTTT	CASSLLLDRRQPQHF
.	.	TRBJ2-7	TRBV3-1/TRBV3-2	TGTGCCAGCAGCCAAGAGTGGGAGGCCCTCTCCTACGAGCAGTACTTC	CASSQEWEALSYEQYF
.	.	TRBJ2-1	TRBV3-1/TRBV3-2	TGTGCCAGCAGCCAATTCAGGGAACTCTCCTACAATGAGCAGTTCTTC	CASSQFRELSYNEQFF
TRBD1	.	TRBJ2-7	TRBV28	TGTGCCAGCAGCACCGGGACAGCCTTATCCTACGAGCAGTACTTC	CASSTGTALSYEQYF
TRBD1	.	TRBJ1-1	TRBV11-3	TGTGCCAGCAGCTTGGGCGGGGACAGGGACGGTAACACTGAAGCTTTCTTT	CASSLGGDRDGNTEAFF
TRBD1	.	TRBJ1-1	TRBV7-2	TGTGCCAGCAGCACGACAGGGCTAAGAGTTGAAGCTTTCTTT	CASSTTGLRVEAFF
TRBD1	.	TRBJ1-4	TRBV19	TGTGCCAGCTCACAGGGGCAAGCCAATGAAAAACTGTTTTTT	CASSQGQANEKLFF
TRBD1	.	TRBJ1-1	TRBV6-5	TGTGCCAAGGGGGCGAACACTGAAGCTTTCTTT	CAKGANTEAFF
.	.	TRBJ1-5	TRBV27	TGTGCCAGCAGTATCACAGGGAGTCGACGGCCCCAGCATTTT	CASSITGSRRPQHF
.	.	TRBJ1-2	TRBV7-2	TGTGCCAGCAGCTTAGGTAGTCAGTCGGGGTATGGCTACACCTTC	CASSLGSQSGYGYTF
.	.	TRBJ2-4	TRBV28	TGTGCCAGCAGTGCGCGACCACGGGACATTCAGTACTTC	CASSARPRDIQYF
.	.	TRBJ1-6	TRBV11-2	TGTGCCAGCAGCTTATACCACGACACCACATATAATTCACCCCTCCACTTT	CASSLYHDTTYNSPLHF